This T cell receptor (beta chain) came from a study of CD8 T cells in ankylosing spondylitis. This CDR3 is built from 12 residues. Germline V gives CDR1 ENHRY, CDR2 SYGVKD. Trimming took 6 bases from V and 6 from J; bases not matched to a gene: 5. TCRdb re-derived calls from the 5' RACE reads in MiXCR, one entry per CDR3 protein. The sample carries about 190,000 distinct CDR3 sequences, over 10% recorded once. This clonotype was found many times. The gene calls are TRBV10-3 and TRBJ2-7; 7 bases fit TRBD1. The material sequenced was blood, either unsorted or a sorted T cell fraction (not recorded which). The TCR sequence derives from a female donor with ankylosing spondylitis or in good health (not recorded which). CDR3 loop: CAIRGQGVEQYF. CDR3 bases: TGTGCCATCAGGGGTCAGGGGGTCGAGCAGTACTTC.